A selection of T cell receptor beta chains follows, all from one sample in a study of blood T cell repertoires in COVID-19. TCRdb keeps only in-frame clones here, not all; method: immunoSEQ multiplex PCR. The profile shows some 180,000 clones, 75% to 85% of them singletons. Sample: peripheral blood. These receptors all come from a woman in her forties with COVID-19, enrolled during active disease. CDR3s include the opening cysteine and the closing phenylalanine or tryptophan. Fields, in order: J gene, V gene, clone size, D gene, CDR3 protein, CDR3 DNA. D genes are given only for firm matches. Clone size is not always given. Where it is, it says once, few, many or a class for expanded clones.

TRBJ1-6	TRBV2	NA	NA	CASSIMGGALHF	TGTGCCAGCAGTATCATGGGGGGAGCCCTCCACTTT
TRBJ2-1	TRBV2	NA	NA	CASREEGSDEQFF	TGTGCCAGCAGGGAGGAAGGGTCCGATGAGCAGTTCTTC
TRBJ2-2	TRBV24-1	NA	NA	CATRETGELFF	TGTGCCACCCGCGAGACCGGGGAGCTGTTTTTT
TRBJ2-3	TRBV28	NA	NA	CASSFVAGTDTQYF	TGTGCCAGCAGTTTCGTAGCGGGCACAGATACGCAGTATTTT
TRBJ2-5	TRBV7-9	many	NA	CASSERSTETQYF	TGTGCCAGCAGCGAACGGAGTACAGAGACCCAGTACTTC
TRBJ2-5	TRBV24-1	NA	NA	CATSEPDTETQYF	TGTGCCACCAGTGAACCGGACACTGAGACCCAGTACTTC
TRBJ1-5	TRBV19	NA	NA	CAGGLGGQPQHF	TGTGCCGGGGGATTAGGGGGACAGCCCCAGCATTTT
TRBJ1-1	TRBV7-9	NA	NA	CASSSPHTEAFF	TGTGCCAGCAGCTCTCCCCACACTGAAGCTTTCTTT
TRBJ2-3	TRBV5-5	NA	NA	CASSSLPGHSTDTQYF	TGTGCCAGCAGCTCGCTTCCGGGACACAGCACAGATACGCAGTATTTT
TRBJ2-2	TRBV7-3	NA	TRBD1	CASSYTGGSGGELFF	TGTGCCAGCAGCTATACAGGGGGCTCAGGCGGGGAGCTGTTTTTT
TRBJ2-7	TRBV27	NA	NA	CASSLSRGGSYEQYF	TGTGCCAGCAGTTTATCGAGAGGGGGCTCCTACGAGCAGTACTTC
TRBJ2-5	TRBV19	NA	NA	CASSMSRVETQYF	TGTGCCAGTAGTATGTCTAGAGTGGAGACCCAGTACTTC
TRBJ2-3	TRBV3-1/TRBV3-2	few	TRBD2	CASSQTGGSTDTQYF	TGTGCCAGCAGCCAAACGGGGGGTAGCACAGATACGCAGTATTTT
TRBJ2-1	TRBV3-1/TRBV3-2	NA	TRBD2	CASSQAVSGGRNEQFF	TGTGCCAGCAGCCAAGCCGTTAGCGGGGGCCGAAATGAGCAGTTCTTC
TRBJ1-2	TRBV9	NA	TRBD1	CASSGQGYGYTF	TGTGCCAGCAGCGGACAGGGCTATGGCTACACCTTC
TRBJ2-7	TRBV28	NA	NA	CAAVGRDEQYF	TGTGCCGCGGTAGGGCGGGACGAGCAGTACTTC